This T cell receptor (beta chain) was observed in a study of shared clonotypes between healthy human individuals. Study conclusions and caveats: Few donors limited the genetic and exposure-history diversity represented.

To note about this clone: Its target is unknown.

V gave up 9 bases and J gave up 16 bases, with 28 bases separating them. The CDR3 spans 14 residues. Germline V gene sequence: CDR1 MDHEN, CDR2 SYDVKM. Some clones are missing from TCRdb's copy, which holds only in-frame ones; the method was immunoSEQ multiplex PCR. This sample has 2 million to 2.5 million clones, with about 92% found just once. This rearrangement joins TRBV28 to TRBJ2-1; tentative D call: TRBD1 (5 bases). The sample was naive CD4+ T cells from PBMCs. The subset here: CD45RA+ positively selected. The receptor's source is a man aged 18-30 years in good health. Some clones in this sample may be carry-over from other donors' samples. CDR3 in amino acids: CASTPTRPGRVGFF. The DNA of the CDR3 is TGTGCCAGTACCCCCACTCGCCCGGGCAGGGTTGGTTTCTTC.